Listed here are 7 T cell receptor beta chains from one sample, sequenced in a study of blood T cell repertoires in COVID-19. The assay was immunoSEQ multiplex PCR, and TCRdb's table has in-frame clones only and misses some. The data contain under 300,000 clones, approximately 89% of them singletons. Input material: PBMCs or T cells enriched from blood (not recorded which). Source of these receptors: a woman between 35 and 50 years old who had been exposed to COVID-19.

The V and J genes are TRBV7-6 and TRBJ2-3; no clear D. Germline CDR1 and CDR2: SGHVS and FNYEAQ. The germline V and J ends were trimmed by 1 base and 0 bases, with 5 bases remaining between them. This CDR3 has 14 residues. CDR3 protein: CASSLVSSTDTQYF. The CDR3 coding sequence is TGTGCCAGCAGCTTAGTCAGTAGCACAGATACGCAGTATTTT.

The gene calls are TRBV27 and TRBJ2-3, with 8 bases lining up with TRBD1. J was trimmed by 2 bases and V by 5 bases; bases with no gene match: 9. Germline CDR1 reads MNHEY; CDR2 reads SMNVEV (reference sequence). The CDR3 sequence is 16 residues long. The CDR3 DNA follows: TGTGCCAGCAGTCCAATTAACAGGGGGGTCACAGATACGCAGTATTTT. Protein: CASSPINRGVTDTQYF.

The chain joins TRBV4-3 to TRBJ1-2, with a possible D match to TRBD1 (6 bases). Trimming removed 0 bases at V and 4 bases at J, with 12 bases between. In germline, CDR1 is LGHNA, CDR2 YSLEER. The CDR3 has 15 amino acids. CDR3 DNA sequence: TGCGCCAGCAGCCAAGACCCGACAGGACCCTATGGCTACACCTTC. This gives the protein CASSQDPTGPYGYTF.

The genes are TRBV18 and TRBJ2-6; 7 bases line up with TRBD2. Trimming at V came to 3 bases and at J to 2 bases, leaving 1 base not matched to a gene. Germline CDR1 reads KGHSH; CDR2 reads LQKENI. CDR3 length: 15 residues. CDR3 region: CASSPGGAGANVLTF. CDR3 in DNA: TGTGCCAGCTCACCGGGAGGGGCTGGGGCCAACGTCCTGACTTTC.

The V call is TRBV7-9, the J call TRBJ2-2; 10 positions agree with TRBD1. The germline V gene encodes CDR1 SEHNR and CDR2 FQNEAQ (reference sequence). The trim removed 5 bases at V and 6 bases at J, leaving 15 bases unmatched. CDR3 length: 18 amino acids. CDR3 DNA: TGTGCCAGCAGCCGATACGGGACAGGGGAAAAATCAGCCGGGGAGCTGTTTTTT. Protein sequence: CASSRYGTGEKSAGELFF.

V is TRBV6-2 or TRBV6-3 and J is TRBJ2-6; D possibly corresponds to TRBD1 (6 bases). V lost 5 bases to trimming and J lost 0 bases, with 17 bases between them. CDR1 and CDR2 (germline): MNHEY, SVGEGT. There are 18 residues in the CDR3. CDR3 nucleotides: TGTGCCAGCAGTACAAAGACAGGTTTTTACTCTGGGGCCAACGTCCTGACTTTC. As protein: CASSTKTGFYSGANVLTF.

The chain joins TRBV4-3 to TRBJ1-2; a weak D match, TRBD1 (6 bases). CDR1 and CDR2 (germline): LGHNA, YSLEER. The length of the CDR3 is 15 residues. V was pared by 3 bases and J by 8 bases, with 19 bases between. Here the CDR3 DNA reads TGCGCCAGCAGCCACGGGACAAGCCGCCCTGGGGGCTACACCTTC. Amino acid sequence: CASSHGTSRPGGYTF.